These 31 T cell receptor beta chains originate from one sample sequenced in a study of persistence of HIV-infected CD4 T cells. The immunoSEQ assay was version 4, run in survey mode. Here immunoSEQ multiplex PCR was the method, and the copy in TCRdb shows in-frame clones only, minus some. The repertoire consists of roughly 41,000 clones, with about 87% occurring once and the leading ten covering about 1.3%. Cells were stimulated nonspecifically with anti-CD3/anti-CD28 magnetic beads. Responding CD4+ T cells were sorted by upregulation of both CD40 ligand and CD69. These receptors lack a known antigen. Sequencing was performed on CD4+ T cells sorted from PBMCs after approximately 19-hour stimulation, taken from a patient who received antiretroviral therapy. The receptors derive from an adult man with HIV who was CMV-seropositive.

This chain joins TRBV19 and TRBJ1-1; 7 bases agree with TRBD1. The V gene end was trimmed by 5 bases and the J gene end by 0 bases; junction bases not matched to a gene: 3. Germline values: CDR1 LNHDA, CDR2 SQIVND (reference sequence). The CDR3 is made up of 14 amino acids. Here the CDR3 DNA reads TGTGCCAGTAGTCCCAGGGGGGTGAACACTGAAGCTTTCTTT. This codes for CASSPRGVNTEAFF. The variable domain in full, completed from reference TRBV19 and TRBJ1-1, reads DGGITQSPKYLFRKEGQNVTLSCEQNLNHDAMYWYRQDPGQGLRLIYYSQIVNDFQKGDIAEGYSVSREKKESFPLTVTSAQKNPTAFYLCASSPRGVNTEAFFGQGTRLTVV.

V and J are TRBV9 and TRBJ2-1, with D possibly matching TRBD1 (5 bases). The CDR3 sequence is 15 residues long. Germline V gene sequence: CDR1 SGDLS, CDR2 YYNGEE. V lost 0 bases and J lost 6, with 13 bases in between. The CDR3 sequence: CASSVAMGRINEQFF. The DNA of the CDR3 is TGTGCCAGCAGCGTAGCGATGGGGCGCATCAATGAGCAGTTCTTC. Complete variable domain (other parts from reference TRBV9 and TRBJ2-1): DSGVTQTPKHLITATGQRVTLRCSPRSGDLSVYWYQQSLDQGLQFLIQYYNGEERAKGNILERFSAQQFPDLHSELNLSSLELGDSALYFCASSVAMGRINEQFFGPGTRLTVL.

V is TRBV30 and J is TRBJ1-6, with D perhaps TRBD1 (5 bases). CDR1 GTSNPN and CDR2 SVGIG come from the germline V gene (reference sequence). The CDR3 spans 15 residues. V was cut by 4 bases and J by 7 bases, with 17 bases left in between. CDR3 loop: CAWTSGGTVNSPLHF. CDR3 sequence (DNA): TGTGCCTGGACCTCTGGGGGGACGGTAAATTCACCCCTCCACTTT. Combining the CDR3 with reference TRBV30 and TRBJ1-6 gives the whole variable domain SQTIHQWPATLVQPVGSPLSLECTVEGTSNPNLYWYRQAAGRGLQLLFYSVGIGQISSEVPQNLSASRPQDRQFILSSKKLLLSDSGFYLCAWTSGGTVNSPLHFGNGTRLTVT.

V usage is TRBV14 and J usage is TRBJ1-1; a possible D gene is TRBD1 (6 bases). The ends were cut back, 3 bases at V and 1 base at J, with 6 bases in the middle. This CDR3 region has 13 residues. CDR1 and CDR2 (germline): SGHDN, FVKESK. The CDR3 coding sequence is TGTGCCAGCAGCCAGGACAGGAACACTGAAGCTTTCTTT. Translated: CASSQDRNTEAFF.

The chain is built from TRBV27 and TRBJ1-2, with 8 bases identical to TRBD1. CDR3 length: 16 residues. The germline V gene encodes CDR1 MNHEY and CDR2 SMNVEV (reference sequence). J was trimmed by 3 bases and V by 5 bases; bases with no gene match: 11. For the CDR3, the DNA is TGTGCCAGCAGTAAAAGGACAGGGCAAAGAGACTATGGCTACACCTTC. Protein product: CASSKRTGQRDYGYTF.

This chain uses TRBV5-1 with TRBJ2-7; 7 nucleotides align to TRBD2. After removal of 3 bases from V and 2 bases from J, the junction contained 5 bases not matched to a gene. This CDR3 has 14 amino acids. CDR1 is SGHRS, CDR2 YFSETQ, per germline. CDR3 sequence (DNA): TGCGCCAGCAGCTATGAGGGAGGGACCTACGAGCAGTACTTC. Translated, it gives CASSYEGGTYEQYF.

The CDR3 region is CASSPPVGGWNTEAFF. In DNA, the CDR3 is TGTGCCAGCTCACCCCCCGTTGGAGGCTGGAACACTGAAGCTTTCTTT. This chain connects TRBV18 to TRBJ1-1; D not certain. The CDR3 sequence is 16 residues long. Between the trimmed V and J ends, which lost 3 bases and 1 base, there was a span of 15 bases. CDR1 is KGHSH and CDR2 is LQKENI in the germline V gene.

The chain has TRBV30 and TRBJ1-5, with D possibly TRBD1 on 6 matching bases. The CDR3 totals 16 residues. Germline lookup yields CDR1 GTSNPN and CDR2 SVGIG (reference sequence). The germline V and J ends were trimmed by 1 base and 5 bases, with 18 bases remaining between them. CDR3 nucleotide sequence: TGTGCCTGGAGTGCGGACAGTCCTGTGGGGTATCAGCCCCAGCATTTT. This sequence encodes CAWSADSPVGYQPQHF. The full variable domain, completed using reference TRBV30 and TRBJ1-5, is SQTIHQWPATLVQPVGSPLSLECTVEGTSNPNLYWYRQAAGRGLQLLFYSVGIGQISSEVPQNLSASRPQDRQFILSSKKLLLSDSGFYLCAWSADSPVGYQPQHFGDGTRLSIL.

The V call is TRBV7-3, the J call TRBJ2-6; no reliable D call. V lost 8 bases, J lost 1 base, and 3 bases lay in between. The CDR3 spans 12 residues. Germline V gene data show CDR1 as SGHTA and CDR2 as FQGTGA. The CDR3 is CASGSGANVLTF. DNA of the CDR3: TGTGCCAGCGGGTCTGGGGCCAACGTCCTGACTTTC.

This rearrangement joins TRBV30 to TRBJ2-1; D is tentatively TRBD1 or TRBD2 (5 bases each). V lost 5 bases, J lost 7 bases, and 6 bases lay in between. This CDR3 spans 10 amino acids. Germline CDR1 GTSNPN, CDR2 SVGIG (reference sequence). CDR3 DNA sequence: TGTGCCTGGTGGGGGAATGAGCAGTTCTTC. This translates into CAWWGNEQFF.

CDR3 DNA: TGTGCCAGCAGTTTTTGGGTAGCAGAGACCCAGTACTTC. It translates to CASSFWVAETQYF. The chain carries TRBV28 and TRBJ2-5, with D unresolved. The CDR3 consists of 13 residues. CDR1 MDHEN and CDR2 SYDVKM come from the germline V gene. V was pared by 3 bases and J by 4 bases, with 9 bases between.

A single count supports this clone. The V call is TRBV7-3, the J call TRBJ2-2, with 10 positions matching TRBD1. The V segment lost 5 bases and the J segment 0 bases; nucleotides outside the gene matches: 6. CDR3 length: 17 residues. Germline V gene lookup returns CDR1 SGHTA and CDR2 FQGTGA. CDR3 DNA: TGTGCCAGCAGCAGGACAGGGGGGGTATCGAACACCGGGGAGCTGTTTTTT. Protein sequence: CASSRTGGVSNTGELFF. Full variable domain (remainder filled in from reference TRBV7-3 and TRBJ2-2): GAGVSQTPSNKVTEKGKYVELRCDPISGHTALYWYRQSLGQGPEFLIYFQGTGAADDSGLPNDRFFAVRPEGSVSTLKIQRTERGDSAVYLCASSRTGGVSNTGELFFGEGSRLTVL.

The CDR3 loop reads CASSLIGPYYEQYF. CDR3 nucleotides: TGTGCCAGCAGTTTAATAGGCCCCTACTACGAGCAGTACTTC. The V and J genes are TRBV27 and TRBJ2-7; D unclear. The V end was cut by 2 bases, the J end by 3 bases, with 11 bases between. Germline CDR1 MNHEY, CDR2 SMNVEV (reference sequence). The CDR3 runs to 14 residues.

The rearrangement links TRBV14 to TRBJ2-1; D remains unclear. V was clipped by 0 bases and J by 8 bases, with 17 bases between them. This CDR3 has 16 residues. Germline-derived CDR1 and CDR2 are SGHDN and FVKESK. The CDR3 region has the DNA TGTGCCAGCAGCCAAGAAATACGAGGTGGTAGGGATGAGCAGTTCTTC. It yields the protein CASSQEIRGGRDEQFF. The full variable domain, its missing parts supplied by reference TRBV14 and TRBJ2-1, is EAGVTQFPSHSVIEKGQTVTLRCDPISGHDNLYWYRRVMGKEIKFLLHFVKESKQDESGMPNNRFLAERTGGTYSTLKVQPAELEDSGVYFCASSQEIRGGRDEQFFGPGTRLTVL.

The chain couples TRBV28 to TRBJ1-6, with 10 bases aligning to TRBD1. The CDR3 spans 14 residues. The trim removed 6 bases at V and 11 bases at J, leaving 7 bases unmatched. Per germline, CDR1 MDHEN and CDR2 SYDVKM. In DNA, the CDR3 is TGTGCCAGCAGCCGACAGGGGGCAATGACACCCCTCCACTTT. Protein sequence: CASSRQGAMTPLHF.

This clone was recorded once. The gene calls are TRBV6-5 and TRBJ1-2; perhaps TRBD1 as D (5 bases). Germline assignment: CDR1 MNHEY and CDR2 SVGAGI. Trimming took off 0 bases at V and 4 bases at J, with 9 bases between the two ends. CDR3 length equals 14 residues. CDR3 coding DNA: TGTGCCAGCAGTTACTCCGGGGCCCGCTATGGCTACACCTTC. It specifies CASSYSGARYGYTF.

This chain connects TRBV28 to TRBJ1-1, with no clear D. CDR3 length equals 10 residues. V was trimmed by 6 bases and J by 11 bases, leaving 10 bases between them. Germline assignment: CDR1 MDHEN and CDR2 SYDVKM. Here the CDR3 reads CASSSRRAFF. The CDR3 DNA sequence: TGTGCCAGCAGCTCCCGAAGGGCTTTCTTT.

The chain couples TRBV6-1 to TRBJ1-4, with D perhaps TRBD1 (5 bases). This CDR3 has 14 residues. V lost 3 bases to trimming and J lost 7 bases, with 12 bases between them. The germline V gene encodes CDR1 MNHNS and CDR2 SASEGT. The CDR3 region has the DNA TGTGCCAGCAGTGAGGGGCCCTCTTCTGAAAAACTGTTTTTT. Residues: CASSEGPSSEKLFF.

This clone has only a few counts. This chain joins TRBV6-6 and TRBJ1-1; possible D gene TRBD1, 6 bases. The germline V gene has CDR1 MNHNY and CDR2 SVGAGI (reference sequence). V shed 6 bases and J shed 4 bases, with 18 bases lying between them. The CDR3 loop spans 15 amino acids. The CDR3: CASSPRQVMSTEAFF. In nucleotides, the CDR3 is TGTGCCAGCAGCCCGAGACAGGTTATGAGCACTGAAGCTTTCTTT.

The CDR3 sequence: CASSPGEGNTEAFF. The CDR3 DNA sequence: TGCGCCAGCAGCCCCGGGGAGGGGAATACTGAAGCTTTCTTT. V usage is TRBV5-1 and J usage is TRBJ1-1; weak D call: TRBD1 (5 bases). Trimming removed 4 bases from V and 5 bases from J, with 15 bases in between. This CDR3 comprises 14 residues. In germline, CDR1 is SGHRS, CDR2 YFSETQ.

The rearrangement uses TRBV9 and TRBJ2-1; 7 bases line up with TRBD2. Germline V gives CDR1 SGDLS, CDR2 YYNGEE. CDR3 length: 17 amino acids. Trimming removed 3 bases from V and 3 bases from J; junction bases left unmatched: 12. The CDR3 region has the DNA TGTGCCAGCAGCGGAGGGCAGGCGGGAGTAGTCTACAATGAGCAGTTCTTC. Translated: CASSGGQAGVVYNEQFF.

This clone is labeled medium-sized. The rearrangement joins TRBV6-1 to TRBJ1-6; 7 nucleotides line up with TRBD1. Germline loops: CDR1 MNHNS, CDR2 SASEGT. After removal of 3 bases from V and 9 bases from J, the junction contained 8 bases not matched to a gene. This CDR3 spans 15 amino acids. DNA for the CDR3: TGTGCCAGCAGTGAGAGACAGGGCCGGAGTTCACCCCTCCACTTT. The encoded protein is CASSERQGRSSPLHF.

The rearrangement links TRBV29-1 to TRBJ1-5, with D perhaps TRBD1 (5 bases). V shed 6 bases and J shed 1 base, with 13 bases lying between them. CDR3 length: 14 residues. CDR1 and CDR2 from the germline V gene are SQVTM and ANQGSEA. CDR3: CSVGDANSNQPQHF. The CDR3 DNA reads as TGCAGCGTCGGGGACGCAAACAGCAATCAGCCCCAGCATTTT.

The chain combines TRBV5-6 with TRBJ1-5; 7 bases align to TRBD1. This CDR3 is built from 15 residues. Per germline, CDR1 SGHDT and CDR2 YYEEEE. With 3 bases clipped from V and 6 bases from J, the junction kept 9 bases outside the gene matches. The CDR3 sequence is CASSSISRGSQPQHF. The DNA of the CDR3 is TGTGCCAGCAGCTCCATCTCCAGGGGGAGTCAGCCCCAGCATTTT.

The chain uses TRBV6-5 and TRBJ1-6; D remains ambiguous. CDR1 and CDR2 from the germline V gene are MNHEY and SVGAGI. The ends were cut back, 7 bases at V and 0 bases at J, with 7 bases in the middle. This CDR3 has 14 amino acids. The CDR3 reads CASTAGSYNSPLHF. The CDR3 nucleotides read TGTGCCAGCACCGCGGGCTCCTATAATTCACCCCTCCACTTT.

V is TRBV6-4 and J is TRBJ2-2, with D possibly being TRBD2 (6 bases). CDR3 size: 13 residues. The ends were cut back, 5 bases at V and 5 bases at J, with 9 bases in the middle. Germline-derived CDR1 and CDR2 are MRHNA and SNTAGT. DNA for the CDR3: TGTGCCAGCAGTTTCGCGGGAACCGGGGAGCTGTTTTTT. Translated: CASSFAGTGELFF.

The chain uses TRBV7-8 and TRBJ2-7, with 7 bases aligning to TRBD1. This CDR3 comprises 15 residues. V lost 5 bases, J lost 2 bases, and 9 bases stayed unmatched. The V gene's germline CDR1 is SGHVS and CDR2 FQNEAQ. This chain's CDR3 is CASSGSGTAAYEQYF. The CDR3 coding sequence is TGTGCCAGCAGCGGCTCCGGGACAGCTGCCTACGAGCAGTACTTC.

This chain links TRBV6-5 with TRBJ2-1; 7 bases line up with TRBD2. CDR3 size: 16 residues. With 4 bases clipped from V and 1 base from J, the junction kept 7 bases outside the gene matches. The germline CDR1 and CDR2 sequences are MNHEY and SVGAGI. The CDR3 DNA reads as TGTGCCAGCAGTTTACTAGCGACTTTATCCTACAATGAGCAGTTCTTC. It is translated as CASSLLATLSYNEQFF.

The gene calls are TRBV27 and TRBJ1-5; 8 bases match TRBD1. V dropped 6 bases and J dropped 0; count of bases not matched to a gene: 4. Germline lookup yields CDR1 MNHEY and CDR2 SMNVEV (reference sequence). The CDR3 runs 15 residues. CDR3 nucleotide sequence: TGTGCCAGCAGGAAAGGACAGGGTAGCAATCAGCCCCAGCATTTT. Translation gives CASRKGQGSNQPQHF.

The chain uses TRBV6-4 and TRBJ1-1; 7 bases agree with TRBD1. The CDR3 consists of 14 residues. Germline trimming cut 6 bases from V and 0 bases from J; bases unmatched to any gene: 4. CDR1 and CDR2 from the germline V gene are MRHNA and SNTAGT. The CDR3 DNA reads as TGTGCCAGCAGGAACACAGGGGTGAACACTGAAGCTTTCTTT. This gives the protein CASRNTGVNTEAFF.

The chain combines TRBV24-1 with TRBJ2-3; unclear D gene. With 3 bases removed from V and 5 bases from J, the gap between germline ends came to 5 bases. CDR3 size: 12 residues. CDR1 and CDR2 from the germline V gene are KGHDR and SFDVKD. The CDR3 spells CATSDALDTQYF. The DNA for the CDR3 is TGTGCCACCAGTGATGCGTTAGATACGCAGTATTTT.